This T cell receptor (beta chain) came from a study of low-dose radiotherapy and immunotherapy resistance in tumors. Study-level information: The study gave Cohort 2 1 Gy per fraction every two weeks, totaling 13 Gy over 26 weeks. The patients were given nivolumab 240 mg every two weeks and ipilimumab 1 mg/kg every six weeks, through an intravenous route. Daily, from cycle 1 day 1 and for four cycles, patients took oral aspirin 300 mg.

Time point given: after trial treatment. As for treatment: LDRT plus nivolumab, ipilimumab, low-dose cyclophosphamide and aspirin (RACIN trial). This clonotype was seen many times. Covering alpha and beta chains, TRAV- and TRBV-specific primers were used for the first-strand cDNA. PCR amplification of the TCRs was performed with Phusion for 20 to 25 PCR cycles, and it relied on a constant-region primer together with a V-primer adapter. TCRdb itself ran the reads through MiXCR, one entry per CDR3 protein. The sample holds 30,000 or so distinct CDR3 sequences; roughly 49% are singletons and the top ten take approximately 5.3%. The CDR3 is made up of 13 amino acids. Germline CDR1 and CDR2: SGHVS and FQNEAQ. V was pared by 4 bases and J by 7 bases, with 14 bases between.

The rearrangement uses TRBV7-8 and TRBJ2-7; possible D gene TRBD2, 6 bases. The receptor was isolated from a male donor with gallbladder cancer. The source material was PBMCs, sampled after low-dose radiotherapy plus immunotherapy. CDR3 in amino acids: CASSSTDYVEQYF. The CDR3, as DNA: TGTGCCAGCAGCTCTACGGACTACGTTGAGCAGTACTTC.